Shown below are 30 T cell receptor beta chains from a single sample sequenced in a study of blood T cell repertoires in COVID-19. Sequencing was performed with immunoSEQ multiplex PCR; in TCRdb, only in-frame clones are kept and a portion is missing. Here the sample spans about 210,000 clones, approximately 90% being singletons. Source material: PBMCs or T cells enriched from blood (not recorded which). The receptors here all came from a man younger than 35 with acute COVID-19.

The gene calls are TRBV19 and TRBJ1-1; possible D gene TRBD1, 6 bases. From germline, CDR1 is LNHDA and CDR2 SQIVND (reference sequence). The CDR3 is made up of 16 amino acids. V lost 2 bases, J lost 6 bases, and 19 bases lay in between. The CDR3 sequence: CASSISVGGAHAEAFF. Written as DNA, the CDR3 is TGTGCCAGTAGTATATCAGTAGGGGGGGCTCACGCTGAAGCTTTCTTT.

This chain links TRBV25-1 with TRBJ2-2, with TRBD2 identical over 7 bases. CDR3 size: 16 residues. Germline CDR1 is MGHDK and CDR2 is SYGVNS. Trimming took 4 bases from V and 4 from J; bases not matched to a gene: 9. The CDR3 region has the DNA TGTGCCAGCAGTGCTGGCGGGAGCTTGGCCACCGGGGAGCTGTTTTTT. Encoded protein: CASSAGGSLATGELFF.

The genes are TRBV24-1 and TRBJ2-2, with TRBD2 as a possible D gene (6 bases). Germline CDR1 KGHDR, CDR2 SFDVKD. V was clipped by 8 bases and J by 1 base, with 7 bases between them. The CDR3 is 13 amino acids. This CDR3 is CATTGGNTGELFF. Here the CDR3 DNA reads TGTGCCACCACCGGGGGGAACACCGGGGAGCTGTTTTTT.

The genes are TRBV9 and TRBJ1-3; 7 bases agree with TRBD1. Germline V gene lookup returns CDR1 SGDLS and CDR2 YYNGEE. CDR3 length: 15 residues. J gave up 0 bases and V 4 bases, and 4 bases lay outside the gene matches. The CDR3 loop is CASSSRDSSGNTIYF. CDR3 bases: TGTGCCAGCAGCTCCAGGGACAGCTCTGGAAACACCATATATTTT.

CDR3 in amino acids: CASSYGQGYTEAFF. CDR3 nucleotides: TGTGCCAGCAGTTACGGTCAGGGTTACACTGAAGCTTTCTTT. This chain uses TRBV6-5 with TRBJ1-1, with a possible D match to TRBD1 (5 bases). The CDR3 extends over 14 amino acids. Germline CDR1 and CDR2: MNHEY and SVGAGI. Between the trimmed V and J ends, which lost 2 bases and 3 bases, there was a span of 10 bases.

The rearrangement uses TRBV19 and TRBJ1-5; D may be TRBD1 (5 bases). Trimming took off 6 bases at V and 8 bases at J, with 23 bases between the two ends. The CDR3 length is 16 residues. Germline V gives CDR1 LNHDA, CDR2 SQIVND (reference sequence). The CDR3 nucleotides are TGTGCCAGTAGATCCCCTTCGGGCAGGGTAGAGGAGCCCCAGCATTTT. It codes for CASRSPSGRVEEPQHF.

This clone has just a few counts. The CDR3 DNA reads as TGTGCCAGCAGCTTCGAGGGAGCTAGGAATGAGCAGTTCTTC. Translating it yields CASSFEGARNEQFF. The V call is TRBV11-1, the J call TRBJ2-1, with D possibly matching TRBD2 (5 bases). With 3 bases removed from V and 7 bases from J, the gap between germline ends came to 13 bases. Germline CDR1 reads SGHAT; CDR2 reads FQDESV (reference sequence). This CDR3 has 14 amino acids.

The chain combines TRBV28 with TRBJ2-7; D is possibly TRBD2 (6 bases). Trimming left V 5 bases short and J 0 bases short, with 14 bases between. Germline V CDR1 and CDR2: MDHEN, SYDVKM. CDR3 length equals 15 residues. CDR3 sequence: CASSTTGTDSYEQYF. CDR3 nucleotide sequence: TGTGCCAGCAGTACCACCGGGACTGACTCCTACGAGCAGTACTTC.

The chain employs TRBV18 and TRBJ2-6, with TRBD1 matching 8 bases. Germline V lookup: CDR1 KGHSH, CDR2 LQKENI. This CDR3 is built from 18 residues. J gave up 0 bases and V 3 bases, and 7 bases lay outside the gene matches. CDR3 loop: CASSPGQGVDSGANVLTF. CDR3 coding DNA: TGTGCCAGCTCACCCGGACAGGGCGTTGACTCTGGGGCCAACGTCCTGACTTTC. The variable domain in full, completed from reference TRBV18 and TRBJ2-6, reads NAGVMQNPRHLVRRRGQEARLRCSPMKGHSHVYWYRQLPEEGLKFMVYLQKENIIDESGMPKERFSAEFPKEGPSILRIQQVVRGDSAAYFCASSPGQGVDSGANVLTFGAGSRLTVL.

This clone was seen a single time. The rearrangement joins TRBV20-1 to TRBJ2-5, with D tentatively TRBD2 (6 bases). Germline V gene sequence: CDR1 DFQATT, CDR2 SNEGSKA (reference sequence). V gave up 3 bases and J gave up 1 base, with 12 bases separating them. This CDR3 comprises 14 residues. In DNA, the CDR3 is TGCAGTGCTAGTTATGGTAGCGGCCAAGAGACCCAGTACTTC. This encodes CSASYGSGQETQYF.

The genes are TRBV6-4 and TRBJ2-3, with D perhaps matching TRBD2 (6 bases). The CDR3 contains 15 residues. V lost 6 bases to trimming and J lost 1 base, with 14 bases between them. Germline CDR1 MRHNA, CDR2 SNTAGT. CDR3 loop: CASSVSGEGTDTQYF. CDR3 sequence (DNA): TGTGCCAGCAGCGTTAGCGGAGAAGGCACAGATACGCAGTATTTT.

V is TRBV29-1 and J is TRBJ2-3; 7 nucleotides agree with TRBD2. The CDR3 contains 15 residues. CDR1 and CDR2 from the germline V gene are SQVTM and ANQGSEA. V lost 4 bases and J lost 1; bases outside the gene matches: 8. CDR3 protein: CSVVPERGGTDTQYF. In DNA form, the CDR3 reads TGCAGCGTTGTCCCGGAGCGGGGCGGCACAGATACGCAGTATTTT.

The CDR3 is CASSDSGDSEQFF. CDR3 nucleotide sequence: TGTGCCAGCAGTGACTCAGGAGACAGTGAGCAGTTCTTC. The V call is TRBV6-4, the J call TRBJ2-1; TRBD1 might be the D (5 bases). This CDR3 contains 13 residues. Germline V CDR1 and CDR2: MRHNA, SNTAGT. The V end lost 0 bases, the J end lost 9 bases, and 9 bases lay between the germline ends.

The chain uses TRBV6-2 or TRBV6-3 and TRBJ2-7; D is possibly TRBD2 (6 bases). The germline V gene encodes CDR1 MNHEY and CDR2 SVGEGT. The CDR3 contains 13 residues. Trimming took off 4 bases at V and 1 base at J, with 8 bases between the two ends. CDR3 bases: TGTGCCAGCAGTTTCGGACTATCCTACGAGCAGTACTTC. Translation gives CASSFGLSYEQYF.

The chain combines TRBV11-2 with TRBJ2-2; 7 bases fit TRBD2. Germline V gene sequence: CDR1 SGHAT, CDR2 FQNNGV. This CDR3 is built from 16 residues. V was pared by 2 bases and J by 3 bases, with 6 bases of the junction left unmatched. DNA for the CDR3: TGTGCCAGCAGCTTAAGGCGGGAGCGCTACACCGGGGAGCTGTTTTTT. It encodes CASSLRRERYTGELFF.

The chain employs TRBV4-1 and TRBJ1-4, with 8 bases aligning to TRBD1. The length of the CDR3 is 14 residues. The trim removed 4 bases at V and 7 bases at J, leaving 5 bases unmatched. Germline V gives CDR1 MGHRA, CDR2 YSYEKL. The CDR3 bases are TGCGCCAGCAGCCGTACAGGGGGTCTTGAAAAACTGTTTTTT. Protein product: CASSRTGGLEKLFF.

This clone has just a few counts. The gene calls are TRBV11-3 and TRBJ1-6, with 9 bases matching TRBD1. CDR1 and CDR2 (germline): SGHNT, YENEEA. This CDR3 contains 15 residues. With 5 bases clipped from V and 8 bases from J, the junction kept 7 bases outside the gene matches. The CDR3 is CASSRTGGEDSPLHF. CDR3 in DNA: TGTGCCAGCAGCCGAACAGGGGGCGAGGATTCACCCCTCCACTTT.

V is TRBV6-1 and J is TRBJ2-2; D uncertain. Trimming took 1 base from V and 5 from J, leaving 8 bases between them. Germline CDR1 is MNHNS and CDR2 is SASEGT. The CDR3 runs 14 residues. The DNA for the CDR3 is TGTGCCAGCAGTGAAGGGCCCGAAACCGGGGAGCTGTTTTTT. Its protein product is CASSEGPETGELFF.

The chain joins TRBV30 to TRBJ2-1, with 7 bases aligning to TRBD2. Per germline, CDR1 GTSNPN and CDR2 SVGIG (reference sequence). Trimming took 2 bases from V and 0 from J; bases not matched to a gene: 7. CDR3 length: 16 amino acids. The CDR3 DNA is TGTGCCTGGAGTCTATTAGCGGGCCGCTCCTACAATGAGCAGTTCTTC. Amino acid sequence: CAWSLLAGRSYNEQFF.

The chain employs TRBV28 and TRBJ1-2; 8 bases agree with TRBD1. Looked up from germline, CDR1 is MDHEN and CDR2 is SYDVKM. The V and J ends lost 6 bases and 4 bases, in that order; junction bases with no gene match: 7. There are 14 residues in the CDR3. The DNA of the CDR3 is TGTGCCAGCAGCCCAGGGGGCAGGGTCTATGGCTACACCTTC. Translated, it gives CASSPGGRVYGYTF.

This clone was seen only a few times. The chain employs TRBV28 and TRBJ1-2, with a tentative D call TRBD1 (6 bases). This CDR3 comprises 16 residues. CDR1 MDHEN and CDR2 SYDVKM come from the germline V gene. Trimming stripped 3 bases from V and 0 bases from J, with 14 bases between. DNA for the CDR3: TGTGCCAGCAGTTTGGGTGGGGGCATTTCTAACTATGGCTACACCTTC. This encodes CASSLGGGISNYGYTF.

CDR3 residues: CASSLESIWQGQETQYF. CDR3 nucleotide sequence: TGTGCCAGCAGCTTAGAATCTATCTGGCAGGGACAAGAGACCCAGTACTTC. This rearrangement joins TRBV7-9 to TRBJ2-5, with D possibly being TRBD1 (5 bases). Germline V gives CDR1 SEHNR, CDR2 FQNEAQ (reference sequence). The CDR3 runs to 17 residues. V lost 1 base to trimming and J lost 2 bases, with 17 bases between them.

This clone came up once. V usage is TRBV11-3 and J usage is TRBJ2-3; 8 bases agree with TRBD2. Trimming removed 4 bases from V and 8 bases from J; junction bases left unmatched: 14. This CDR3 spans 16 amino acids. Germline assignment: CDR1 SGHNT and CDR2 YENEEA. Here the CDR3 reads CASSSPRAGGIVTQYF. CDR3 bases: TGTGCCAGCAGCTCCCCCCGGGCGGGGGGAATTGTTACGCAGTATTTT.

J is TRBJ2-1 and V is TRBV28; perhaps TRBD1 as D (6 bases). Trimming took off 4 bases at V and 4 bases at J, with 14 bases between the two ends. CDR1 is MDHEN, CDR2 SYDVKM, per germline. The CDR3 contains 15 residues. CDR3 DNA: TGTGCCAGCAGTTCCCCAACAGGGAGATACAATGAGCAGTTCTTC. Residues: CASSSPTGRYNEQFF.

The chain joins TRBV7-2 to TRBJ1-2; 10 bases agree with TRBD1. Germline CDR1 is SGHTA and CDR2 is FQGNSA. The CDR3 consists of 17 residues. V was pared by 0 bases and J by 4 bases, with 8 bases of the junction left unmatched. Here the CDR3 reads CASSLADRGFSAYGYTF. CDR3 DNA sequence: TGTGCCAGCAGCTTAGCGGACAGGGGGTTCTCGGCCTATGGCTACACCTTC. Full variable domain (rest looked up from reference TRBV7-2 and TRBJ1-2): GAGVSQSPSNKVTEKGKDVELRCDPISGHTALYWYRQSLGQGLEFLIYFQGNSAPDKSGLPSDRFSAERTGGSVSTLTIQRTQQEDSAVYLCASSLADRGFSAYGYTFGSGTRLTVV.

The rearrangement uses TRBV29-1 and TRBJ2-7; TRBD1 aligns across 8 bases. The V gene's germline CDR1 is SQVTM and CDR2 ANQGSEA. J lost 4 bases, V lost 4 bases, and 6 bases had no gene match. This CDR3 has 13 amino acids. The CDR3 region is CSVVGGQGYEQYF. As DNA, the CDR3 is TGCAGCGTTGTCGGTGGACAGGGTTACGAGCAGTACTTC.

CDR3 sequence reads: CASARGRMGTEAFF. The CDR3 nucleotides are TGTGCCAGTGCCAGGGGGAGGATGGGGACTGAAGCTTTCTTT. The chain combines TRBV19 with TRBJ1-1; TRBD1 matches 7 bases. Trimming at V came to 8 bases and at J to 5 bases, leaving 11 bases not matched to a gene. CDR1 is LNHDA and CDR2 is SQIVND in the germline V gene (reference sequence). The CDR3 runs to 14 residues.

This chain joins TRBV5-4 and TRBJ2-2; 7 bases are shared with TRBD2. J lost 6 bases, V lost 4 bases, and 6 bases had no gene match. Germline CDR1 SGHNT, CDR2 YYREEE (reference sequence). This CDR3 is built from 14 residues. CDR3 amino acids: CASSQMTSPGELFF. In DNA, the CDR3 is TGTGCCAGCAGCCAAATGACTAGCCCCGGGGAGCTGTTTTTT.

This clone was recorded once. The CDR3 spells CASSLVGVRNEKLFF. In DNA form, the CDR3 reads TGTGCCAGCAGCTTAGTCGGGGTGAGAAATGAAAAACTGTTTTTT. The V and J genes are TRBV7-2 and TRBJ1-4; D gene unclear. From germline, CDR1 is SGHTA and CDR2 FQGNSA. This CDR3 spans 15 amino acids. V lost 1 base, J lost 5 bases, and 11 bases lay in between.

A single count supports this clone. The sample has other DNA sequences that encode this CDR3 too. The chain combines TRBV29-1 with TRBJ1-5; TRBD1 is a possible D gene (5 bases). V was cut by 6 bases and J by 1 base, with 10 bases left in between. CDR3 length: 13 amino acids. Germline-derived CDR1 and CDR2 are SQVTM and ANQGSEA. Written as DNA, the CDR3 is TGCAGCGTCGCCCAGGGCAGCAATCAGCCCCAGCATTTT. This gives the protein CSVAQGSNQPQHF.